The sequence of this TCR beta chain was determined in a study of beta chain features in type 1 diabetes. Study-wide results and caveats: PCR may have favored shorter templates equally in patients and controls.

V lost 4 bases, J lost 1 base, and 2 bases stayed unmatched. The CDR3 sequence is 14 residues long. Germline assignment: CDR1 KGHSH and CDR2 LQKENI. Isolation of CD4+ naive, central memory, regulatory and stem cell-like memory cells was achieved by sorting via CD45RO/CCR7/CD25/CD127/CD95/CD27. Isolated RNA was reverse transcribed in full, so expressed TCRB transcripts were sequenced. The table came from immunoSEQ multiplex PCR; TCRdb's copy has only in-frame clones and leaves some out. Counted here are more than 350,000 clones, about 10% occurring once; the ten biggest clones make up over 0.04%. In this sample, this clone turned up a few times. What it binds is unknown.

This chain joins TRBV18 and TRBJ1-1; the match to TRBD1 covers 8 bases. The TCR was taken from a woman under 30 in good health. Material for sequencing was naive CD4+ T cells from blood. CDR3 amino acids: CASSLGTGNTEAFF. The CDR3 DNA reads TGTGCCAGCTCACTCGGGACAGGGAACACTGAAGCTTTCTTT. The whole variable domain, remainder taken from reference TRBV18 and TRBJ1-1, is NAGVMQNPRHLVRRRGQEARLRCSPMKGHSHVYWYRQLPEEGLKFMVYLQKENIIDESGMPKERFSAEFPKEGPSILRIQQVVRGDSAAYFCASSLGTGNTEAFFGQGTRLTVV.